This TCR beta chain comes out of a study of blood T cell repertoires in COVID-19. V lost 2 bases, J lost 7 bases, and 6 bases stayed unmatched. The germline V gene has CDR1 SNHLY and CDR2 FYNNEI. There are 14 residues in the CDR3. Authors' methods: Reference gene primers were amplified, and this amplification served to estimate nucleated cell counts. Sequencing was performed with immunoSEQ multiplex PCR; in TCRdb, only in-frame clones are kept and a portion is missing. V, J and clone size reflect that table, while D and trimming were determined from the DNA. The sample yields approximately 50,000 clones, roughly nine tenths seen once.

This chain joins TRBV2 and TRBJ1-2, with 8 bases lining up with TRBD1. The origin of this receptor is a human donor in a cohort sampled during active COVID-19. The source material was peripheral blood. The CDR3 DNA reads as TGTGCCAGCAGTGAATTATTGACAGGGGCTGGCTACACCTTC. This sequence encodes CASSELLTGAGYTF.